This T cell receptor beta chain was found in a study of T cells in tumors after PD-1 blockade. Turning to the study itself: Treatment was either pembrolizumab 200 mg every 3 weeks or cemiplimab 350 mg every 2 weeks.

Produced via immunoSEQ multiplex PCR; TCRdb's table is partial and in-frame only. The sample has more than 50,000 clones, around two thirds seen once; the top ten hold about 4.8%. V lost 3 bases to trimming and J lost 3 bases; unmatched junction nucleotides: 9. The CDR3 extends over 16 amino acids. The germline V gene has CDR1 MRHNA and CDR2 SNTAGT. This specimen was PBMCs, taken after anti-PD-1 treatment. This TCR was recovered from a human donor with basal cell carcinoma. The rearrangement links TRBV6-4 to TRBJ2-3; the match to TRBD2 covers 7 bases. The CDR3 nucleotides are TGTGCCAGCAGTGAAAATATTGCGGGGGAAACAGATACGCAGTATTTT. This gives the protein CASSENIAGETDTQYF.